These T cell receptor beta chains were read from a single sample in a study of blood T cell repertoires in COVID-19. Produced via immunoSEQ multiplex PCR; TCRdb's table is partial and in-frame only. This table has approximately 150,000 clones, about 86% appearing once. Sequenced sample: peripheral blood. All receptors derive from a man between 70 and 80 years old with acute or convalescent COVID-19. Both conserved end residues are part of each CDR3. D genes are given only for firm matches. Clone sizes are given selectively: once, few, many, or a class where the clone is expanded.

DNA: TGTGCCAGCAGTCCCCGTGACAGGGGCTCCTACAATGAGCAGTTCTTC; CDR3: CASSPRDRGSYNEQFF; V: TRBV6-6; D: TRBD1; size: NA; J: TRBJ2-1
DNA: TGTGCCAGCAGCCAAGTTGGCGGGACGAACACCGGGGAGCTGTTTTTT; CDR3: CASSQVGGTNTGELFF; V: TRBV4-2; D: NA; size: once; J: TRBJ2-2
DNA: TGTGCCAGCAGTTACCGACTAGCGATCAATGAGCAGTTCTTC; CDR3: CASSYRLAINEQFF; V: TRBV6-5; D: TRBD2; size: NA; J: TRBJ2-1
DNA: TGTGCCAGCAGTTACCAATCAGGCAGCTCCTACGAGCAGTACTTC; CDR3: CASSYQSGSSYEQYF; V: TRBV6-5; D: NA; size: NA; J: TRBJ2-7
DNA: TGCGCCAGCAGCCTTAGCGGGAGGAGCACAGATACGCAGTATTTT; CDR3: CASSLSGRSTDTQYF; V: TRBV5-1; D: TRBD2; size: once; J: TRBJ2-3
DNA: TGTGCCAGCAGTGACGTCAGCCAGGGACACAGGAGCTCCTATAATTCACCCCTCCACTTT; CDR3: CASSDVSQGHRSSYNSPLHF; V: TRBV6-4; D: NA; size: NA; J: TRBJ1-6
DNA: TGTGCCAGCAGTCCGTACGTACTCCAAGAGACCCAGTACTTC; CDR3: CASSPYVLQETQYF; V: TRBV27; D: NA; size: NA; J: TRBJ2-5
DNA: TGCAGTGCTAGTGCAGGGAACACTGAAGCTTTCTTT; CDR3: CSASAGNTEAFF; V: TRBV20-1; D: NA; size: NA; J: TRBJ1-1
DNA: TGCGCCAGCAGTCGGACTAGCGGGTACTCCTACAATGAGCAGTTCTTC; CDR3: CASSRTSGYSYNEQFF; V: TRBV5-1; D: TRBD2; size: NA; J: TRBJ2-1
DNA: TGTGCCAGCAGTACGGGACTAGCGGGAGGACCTGAGACCCAGTACTTC; CDR3: CASSTGLAGGPETQYF; V: TRBV6-2/TRBV6-3; D: TRBD2; size: once; J: TRBJ2-5
DNA: TGTGCCAGCTCACCACCGATGCCTGCGGGCTACACCTTC; CDR3: CASSPPMPAGYTF; V: TRBV18; D: NA; size: NA; J: TRBJ1-2
DNA: TGTGCCAGCAATACAGGGGGCATCGCGAACACCGGGGAGCTGTTTTTT; CDR3: CASNTGGIANTGELFF; V: TRBV11-2; D: TRBD1; size: NA; J: TRBJ2-2
DNA: TGCGCCAGCAGCCAAGATAGCCAAGCTTCCTATGGCTACACCTTC; CDR3: CASSQDSQASYGYTF; V: TRBV4-3; D: NA; size: NA; J: TRBJ1-2
DNA: TGTGCCAGCTCACCAGACCGGGACACAACTTATCAGCCCCAGCATTTT; CDR3: CASSPDRDTTYQPQHF; V: TRBV18; D: NA; size: NA; J: TRBJ1-5
DNA: TGTGCCAGCCTCCTTGGAGCAGGGAACACCTACGAGCAGTACTTC; CDR3: CASLLGAGNTYEQYF; V: TRBV6-5; D: NA; size: NA; J: TRBJ2-7
DNA: TGCGCCAGCAGCTTGGCACAGGGGCTCTACGAGCAGTACTTC; CDR3: CASSLAQGLYEQYF; V: TRBV5-1; D: TRBD1; size: NA; J: TRBJ2-7
DNA: TGTGCCAGCAGCTTAGAATTAGCGGAGACCTACGAGCAGTACTTC; CDR3: CASSLELAETYEQYF; V: TRBV11-2; D: NA; size: few; J: TRBJ2-7
DNA: TGTGCCAGCAGCAAAAAGGCTTCAGGGGATCGCGCAGATACGCAGTATTTT; CDR3: CASSKKASGDRADTQYF; V: TRBV21-1; D: NA; size: NA; J: TRBJ2-3
DNA: TGTGCCAGCAGTTACTCGAGGGCAGGGGCCTTCGGCTACACCTTC; CDR3: CASSYSRAGAFGYTF; V: TRBV6-2/TRBV6-3; D: NA; size: few; J: TRBJ1-2
DNA: TGTGCCAGCAGCTTCAAACTTAGCGGGAGGTTTTCCTACAATGAGCAGTTCTTC; CDR3: CASSFKLSGRFSYNEQFF; V: TRBV5-4; D: TRBD2; size: NA; J: TRBJ2-1
DNA: TGTGCCAGCAGCGTAGGGGACAGAGTCTCTGGAAACACCATATATTTT; CDR3: CASSVGDRVSGNTIYF; V: TRBV9; D: TRBD1; size: NA; J: TRBJ1-3
DNA: TGTGCCAGTAGTATCCAGGGAGAGACCCAGTACTTC; CDR3: CASSIQGETQYF; V: TRBV19; D: NA; size: NA; J: TRBJ2-5
DNA: TGCGCCAGCAGCCCGAGGACAGGGACAATCACCGGGGAGCTGTTTTTT; CDR3: CASSPRTGTITGELFF; V: TRBV5-1; D: TRBD1; size: NA; J: TRBJ2-2
DNA: TGTGCCAGCCGGACTAGCGTTTACTACAATGAGCAGTTCTTC; CDR3: CASRTSVYYNEQFF; V: TRBV2; D: TRBD2; size: NA; J: TRBJ2-1